This T cell receptor (beta chain) was obtained from a study of blood T cell repertoires in COVID-19. Study context: Researchers got acute and convalescent COVID-19 samples from the United States, Italy and Spain.

Germline V gene sequence: CDR1 KGHSH, CDR2 LQKENI. The CDR3 runs 15 residues. Trimming stripped 5 bases from V and 0 bases from J, with 11 bases between. How the authors handled the data: Using reference gene primer amplification, nucleated cell counts were estimated. Using immunoSEQ multiplex PCR, the repertoire was profiled, and TCRdb retains in-frame clones only, with some absent. V and J calls plus clone size are reproduced from that table; the DNA served to infer D and trimming. The table shows 200,000 to 250,000 clones, with roughly 79% occurring only once. The sequence was collected from a woman aged 80 or older with acute or convalescent COVID-19. This rearrangement joins TRBV18 to TRBJ1-3; D uncertain. What was sequenced was peripheral blood. DNA of the CDR3: TGTGCCAGCTCAGATGACGGAGACTCTGGAAACACCATATATTTT. Translating gives CASSDDGDSGNTIYF.